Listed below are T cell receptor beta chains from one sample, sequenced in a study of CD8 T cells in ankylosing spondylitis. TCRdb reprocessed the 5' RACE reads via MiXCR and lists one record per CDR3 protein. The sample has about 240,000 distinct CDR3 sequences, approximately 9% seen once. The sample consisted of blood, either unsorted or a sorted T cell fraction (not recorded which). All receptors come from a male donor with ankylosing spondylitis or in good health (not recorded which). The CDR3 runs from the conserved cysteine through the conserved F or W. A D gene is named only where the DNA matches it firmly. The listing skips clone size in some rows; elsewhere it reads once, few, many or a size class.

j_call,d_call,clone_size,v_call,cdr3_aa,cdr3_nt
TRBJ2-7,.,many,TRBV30,CAWSVHGGYEQYF,TGTGCCTGGAGTGTACATGGAGGGTACGAGCAGTACTTC
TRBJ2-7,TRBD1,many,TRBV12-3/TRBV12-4,CASSLVLTGADEQYF,TGTGCCAGCAGTTTAGTTCTGACAGGGGCCGATGAGCAGTACTTC
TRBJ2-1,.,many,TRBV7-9,CASTGAYYNEQFF,TGTGCCAGTACCGGGGCTTACTACAATGAGCAGTTCTTC
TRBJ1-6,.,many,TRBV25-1,CASSHSSYNSPLHF,TGTGCCAGCAGTCATAGCTCCTATAATTCACCCCTCCACTTT
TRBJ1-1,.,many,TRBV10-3,CAIRGETEAFF,TGTGCCATCAGGGGGGAGACTGAAGCTTTCTTT
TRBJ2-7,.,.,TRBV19,CASSHAGHVNEQYF,TGTGCCAGTAGTCACGCCGGACACGTTAACGAGCAGTACTTC
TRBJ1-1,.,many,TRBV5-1,CASTSGAGQPGAFF,TGCGCCAGCACCAGCGGGGCAGGACAACCAGGGGCTTTCTTT
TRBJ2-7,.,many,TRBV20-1,CSVGHEQYF,TGCAGTGTGGGCCACGAGCAGTACTTC
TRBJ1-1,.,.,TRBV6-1,CASTEAVNTEAFF,TGTGCCAGCACCGAGGCGGTGAACACTGAAGCTTTCTTT
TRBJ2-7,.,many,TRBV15,CATKPQGSQHEQYF,TGTGCCACCAAACCTCAGGGCTCGCAGCACGAGCAGTACTTC
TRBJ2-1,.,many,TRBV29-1,CSVALGQAYNEQFF,TGCAGCGTTGCTCTGGGGCAAGCCTACAATGAGCAGTTCTTC
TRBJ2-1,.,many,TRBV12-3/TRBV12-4,CASSLEQVGSNEQFF,TGTGCCAGCAGTTTGGAACAGGTAGGATCCAATGAGCAGTTCTTC
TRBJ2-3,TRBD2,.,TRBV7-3,CASSLTGGGGAPDTQYF,TGTGCCAGCAGCTTAACGGGAGGCGGGGGGGCCCCAGATACGCAGTATTTT
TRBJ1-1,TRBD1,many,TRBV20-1,CSARAKLQGTGTEAFF,TGCAGTGCTAGAGCTAAATTACAGGGGACTGGCACTGAAGCTTTCTTT
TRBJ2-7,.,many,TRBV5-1,CASSLPLRGSSYEQYF,TGCGCCAGCAGCTTACCCCTCAGAGGGAGCTCCTACGAGCAGTACTTC
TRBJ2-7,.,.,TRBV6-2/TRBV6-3,CASTTVRDVSYEQYF,TGTGCCAGCACCACGGTACGGGACGTCTCCTACGAGCAGTACTTC
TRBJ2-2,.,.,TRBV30,CAWNIGQTTGELFF,TGTGCCTGGAACATCGGACAGACCACCGGGGAGCTGTTTTTT
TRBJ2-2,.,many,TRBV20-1,CSASRNTGELFF,TGCAGTGCTAGCCGGAACACCGGGGAGCTGTTTTTT
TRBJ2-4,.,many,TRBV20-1,CSARDGPLGKNIQYF,TGCAGTGCTAGAGATGGACCTCTGGGCAAAAACATTCAGTACTTC
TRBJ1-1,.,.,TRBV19,CASSSLRGNTEAFF,TGTGCCAGTAGCAGCCTCAGGGGGAACACTGAAGCTTTCTTT
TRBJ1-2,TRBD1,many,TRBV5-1,CASSPRQGGNGYTF,TGCGCCAGCAGCCCCCGACAGGGAGGGAATGGCTACACCTTC
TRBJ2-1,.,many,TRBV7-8,CASSSTHGGGAEQFF,TGTGCCAGCAGTTCGACCCATGGGGGTGGAGCAGAGCAGTTCTTC
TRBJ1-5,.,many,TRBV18,CASSFTRGDRNQPQHF,TGTGCCAGCTCATTCACCAGGGGAGACAGAAATCAGCCCCAGCATTTT
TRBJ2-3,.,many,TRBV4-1,CASSQHLWGESTDTQYF,TGCGCCAGCAGCCAACACCTGTGGGGGGAAAGCACAGATACGCAGTATTTT
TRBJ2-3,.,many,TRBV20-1,CSARGGSLTDTQYF,TGCAGTGCTAGAGGGGGTAGCCTCACAGATACGCAGTATTTT
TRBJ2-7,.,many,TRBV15,CATRPGSSYEQYF,TGTGCCACCAGGCCGGGCAGCTCCTACGAGCAGTACTTC
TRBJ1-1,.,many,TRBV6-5,CASSYSISAVLNTEAFF,TGTGCCAGCAGTTACTCGATTTCGGCGGTTTTGAACACTGAAGCTTTCTTT
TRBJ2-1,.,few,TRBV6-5,CASSYSTGPKGEQFF,TGTGCCAGCAGTTACTCGACCGGTCCTAAGGGTGAGCAGTTCTTC
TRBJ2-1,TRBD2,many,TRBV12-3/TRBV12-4,CASSFSGGASNEQFF,TGTGCCAGCAGTTTTAGCGGGGGGGCATCCAATGAGCAGTTCTTC
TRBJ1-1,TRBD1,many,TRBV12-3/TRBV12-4,CASSLAQGAGAEAFF,TGTGCCAGCAGTTTAGCGCAGGGGGCGGGGGCTGAAGCTTTCTTT
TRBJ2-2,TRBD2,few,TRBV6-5,CASSYPISRGGAAGELFF,TGTGCCAGCAGTTACCCCATTTCCCGCGGGGGGGCCGCCGGGGAGCTGTTTTTT
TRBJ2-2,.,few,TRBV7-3,CASSLEPDITGELFF,TGTGCCAGCAGCTTAGAACCGGACATTACCGGGGAGCTGTTTTTT
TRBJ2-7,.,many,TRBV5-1,CASSLDSPYEQYF,TGCGCCAGCAGCTTGGACAGCCCTTACGAGCAGTACTTC
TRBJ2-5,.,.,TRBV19,CASSTSPLETQYF,TGTGCCAGTAGTACTTCCCCTCTGGAGACCCAGTACTTC
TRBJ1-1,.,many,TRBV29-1,CSVGTELNTEAFF,TGCAGCGTTGGGACCGAGTTGAACACTGAAGCTTTCTTT
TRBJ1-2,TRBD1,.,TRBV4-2,CASSQSQGEGGYTF,TGTGCCAGCAGCCAATCACAGGGGGAAGGTGGCTACACCTTC
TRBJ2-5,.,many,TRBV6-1,CASTVPAEETQYF,TGTGCCAGCACCGTACCGGCGGAGGAGACCCAGTACTTC
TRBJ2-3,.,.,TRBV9,CASSVAGGAREDTQYF,TGTGCCAGCAGCGTTGCAGGGGGGGCCAGGGAAGATACGCAGTATTTT
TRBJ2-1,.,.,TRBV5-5,CASSLGGLVASYNEQFF,TGTGCCAGCAGCTTGGGTGGGCTAGTTGCCTCCTACAATGAGCAGTTCTTC
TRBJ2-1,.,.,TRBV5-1,CASSLSRGINEQFF,TGCGCCAGCAGCTTGAGTAGGGGGATCAATGAGCAGTTCTTC
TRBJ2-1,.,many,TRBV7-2,CASSPVEEQFF,TGTGCCAGCAGCCCCGTAGAGGAGCAGTTCTTC
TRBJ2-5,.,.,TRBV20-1,CSATPLAGTETQYF,TGCAGTGCTACCCCCCTGGCAGGAACAGAGACCCAGTACTTC
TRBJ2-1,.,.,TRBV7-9,CAISPRDLKYNEQFF,TGTGCCATCAGCCCCCGGGACCTAAAATACAATGAGCAGTTCTTC
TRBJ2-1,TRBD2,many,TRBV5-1,CASSSVGLAGGPNSYNEQFF,TGCGCCAGCAGCTCGGTAGGGCTAGCGGGAGGCCCGAACTCCTACAATGAGCAGTTCTTC
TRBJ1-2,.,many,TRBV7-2,CASSRDTSDYGYTF,TGTGCCAGCAGCCGGGACACCTCTGACTATGGCTACACCTTC
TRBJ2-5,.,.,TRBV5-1,CASSFRDSGRETQYF,TGCGCCAGCAGCTTTCGGGATAGCGGTAGGGAGACCCAGTACTTC
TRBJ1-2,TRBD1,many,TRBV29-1,CSGNSGGTVNGYTF,TGCAGCGGTAACTCGGGCGGGACAGTCAATGGCTACACCTTC
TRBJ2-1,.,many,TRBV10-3,CAISEGPGNEQFF,TGTGCCATCAGTGAAGGACCCGGCAATGAGCAGTTCTTC
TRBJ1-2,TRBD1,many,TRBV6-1,CASSEFRQGAGSYGYTF,TGTGCCAGCAGTGAATTTCGACAGGGGGCAGGTAGCTATGGCTACACCTTC
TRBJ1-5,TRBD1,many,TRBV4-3,CASSQDTGGFQPQHF,TGCGCCAGCAGCCAAGATACAGGGGGCTTTCAGCCCCAGCATTTT
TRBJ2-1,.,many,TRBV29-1,CSVEKGTYNEQFF,TGCAGCGTTGAAAAGGGCACCTACAATGAGCAGTTCTTC
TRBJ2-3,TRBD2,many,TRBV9,CASSPTSGGVTDTQYF,TGTGCCAGCAGCCCTACTAGCGGGGGGGTCACAGATACGCAGTATTTT
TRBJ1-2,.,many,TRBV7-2,CASSLSWGISPYGYTF,TGTGCCAGCAGCCTATCGTGGGGTATTAGTCCGTATGGCTACACCTTC
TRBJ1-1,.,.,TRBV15,CATSTREGGLNTEAFF,TGTGCCACCAGCACAAGGGAGGGGGGCTTAAACACTGAAGCTTTCTTT
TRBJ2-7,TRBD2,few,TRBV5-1,CASSLPGAGGYEQYF,TGCGCCAGCAGCTTGCCCGGAGCGGGAGGCTACGAGCAGTACTTC